The sequence of this T cell receptor (beta chain) was determined in a study of T cells in Graves' hyperthyroidism and ophthalmopathy. Losses at the gene ends were 6 bases for V and 4 bases for J; bases not matched to a gene: 20. The CDR3 length is 18 residues. CDR1 and CDR2 from the germline V gene are SGHTA and FQGNSA. As concerns this clonotype: Its antigen is not identified.

Findings and limits, study-wide: It was a median 6.5 months before onset that the model predicted ophthalmopathy. The majority of expanded thyroid clonotypes above 0.001 also appeared in blood.

Each diagnosis drew on symptoms, thyroxine, TRAb, thyroid ultrasound and orbital computed tomography findings. RNA transcripts were the template for amplifying TCR beta CDR3 regions. TCR CDR3 regions were first amplified by RT-PCR with HTBI primers. Via MiXCR, TCRdb re-called the multiplex PCR reads, giving one row per CDR3 protein. This table has about 570,000 distinct CDR3 sequences, roughly 50% appearing once. The material sequenced was peripheral blood or thyroid tissue (not recorded which). The origin of this receptor is an adult woman with Graves' disease, either hyperthyroidism or ophthalmopathy (not recorded which). The chain joins TRBV7-2 to TRBJ1-1; 7 nucleotides agree with TRBD1. The CDR3 DNA reads TGTGCCAGCAGTTCCCGAATAGCGGGAGGGGGCAGGAGCACTGAAGCTTTCTTT. This codes for CASSSRIAGGGRSTEAFF.